This T cell receptor (beta chain) was profiled in a study of blood T cell repertoires in COVID-19. Study-wide background: From T cells, B-cell-depleted T cells, or PBMCs came the material, which was cDNA or gDNA.

This table comes from immunoSEQ multiplex PCR, and its TCRdb copy is limited to in-frame clones, with some not included. The repertoire holds 300,000 to 400,000 clones, with 85% as singletons. This CDR3 region has 11 residues. Trimming removed 1 base at V and 5 bases at J, with 3 bases between. In germline, CDR1 is LGHNA, CDR2 YNFKEQ. This clone was seen a few times. This chain uses TRBV4-2 with TRBJ2-7; D is unclear. Material: PBMCs or T cells enriched from blood (not recorded which). This TCR was sampled from a woman in her twenties or thirties who had been exposed to COVID-19. The CDR3 nucleotides are TGTGCCAGCAGCCAAGCGGACGAGCAGTACTTC. Its translation is CASSQADEQYF.